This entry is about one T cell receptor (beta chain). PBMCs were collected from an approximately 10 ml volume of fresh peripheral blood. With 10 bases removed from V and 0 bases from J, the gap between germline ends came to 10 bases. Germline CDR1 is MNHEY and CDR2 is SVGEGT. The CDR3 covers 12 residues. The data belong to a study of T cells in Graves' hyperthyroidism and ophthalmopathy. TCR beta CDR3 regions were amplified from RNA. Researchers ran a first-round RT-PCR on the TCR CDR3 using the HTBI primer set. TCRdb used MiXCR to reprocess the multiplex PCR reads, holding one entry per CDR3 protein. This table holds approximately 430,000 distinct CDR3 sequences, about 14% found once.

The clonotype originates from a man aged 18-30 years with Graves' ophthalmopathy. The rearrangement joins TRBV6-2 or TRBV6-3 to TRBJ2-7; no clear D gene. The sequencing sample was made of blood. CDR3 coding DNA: TGTGCCATCAGCAGTTACTCCTACGAGCAGTACTTC. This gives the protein CAISSYSYEQYF.